These 26 T cell receptor beta chains came from one sample sequenced in a study of T-cell memory formation after mild COVID-19. TCRdb reprocessed the 5' RACE reads via MiXCR and lists one record per CDR3 protein. The repertoire holds some 260,000 distinct CDR3 sequences, with about a sixth as singletons. Specimen: PBMCs or a T cell subset sorted from them (not recorded which). The receptors shown here come from a man aged 18-30 years who had mild COVID-19 (a few samples of this study predate the infection). Cell type and time point are not known.

V usage is TRBV3-1 and J usage is TRBJ2-5; TRBD2 matches 8 bases. From germline, CDR1 is LGHDT and CDR2 YNNKEL (reference sequence). This CDR3 comprises 16 residues. V shed 0 bases and J 4 bases; nucleotides not matched to a gene: 7. CDR3 sequence: CASSQDYGGLAETQYF. CDR3 in DNA: TGTGCCAGCAGCCAAGATTACGGAGGACTAGCAGAGACCCAGTACTTC.

CDR3: CSATWTGKAYNSPLHF. The CDR3 nucleotides are TGCAGTGCTACTTGGACAGGGAAGGCCTATAATTCACCCCTCCACTTT. V is TRBV20-1 and J is TRBJ1-6; TRBD1 aligns across 8 bases. Looked up from germline, CDR1 is DFQATT and CDR2 is SNEGSKA (reference sequence). V shed 4 bases, J shed 2 bases, and the junction held 7 bases outside the gene matches. This CDR3 has 16 residues.

Comment on this clonotype: This clone may be a read error of a much larger clone one base away. This chain connects TRBV12-3 or TRBV12-4 to TRBJ2-1, with 13 positions matching TRBD2. This CDR3 is built from 15 residues. Trimming cost V 6 bases and J 4 bases; bases outside gene matches: 3. The CDR3 sequence: CASRRTSGGYNEQFF. Written as DNA, the CDR3 is TGTGCCAGCAGGCGGACTAGCGGGGGATACAATGAGCAGTTCTTC.

This clonotype was picked up a small number of times. Here the CDR3 reads CASRSGLRETQYF. The CDR3 region has the DNA TGTGCCAGCAGATCGGGACTAAGAGAGACCCAGTACTTC. The J gene is TRBJ2-5, the V gene TRBV12-3 or TRBV12-4; 7 nucleotides line up with TRBD2. The J segment lost 4 bases and the V segment lost 6 bases, leaving 5 bases of the junction unmatched. The CDR3 covers 13 residues.

The J gene is TRBJ1-2, the V gene TRBV3-1; D unresolved. The CDR3 runs to 11 residues. CDR1 LGHDT and CDR2 YNNKEL come from the germline V gene (reference sequence). The V gene lost 0 bases and the J gene lost 7 bases, with 3 bases spanning the gap. CDR3 amino acids: CASSQESGYTF. The DNA for the CDR3 is TGTGCCAGCAGCCAAGAATCTGGCTACACCTTC.

This chain connects TRBV20-1 to TRBJ1-2; TRBD1 matches 8 bases. The CDR3 spans 14 residues. CDR1 DFQATT and CDR2 SNEGSKA come from the germline V gene (reference sequence). With 4 bases clipped from V and 4 bases from J, the junction kept 8 bases outside the gene matches. CDR3 loop: CSAMWDRSGYGYTF. The CDR3 DNA sequence: TGCAGTGCTATGTGGGACAGGTCGGGCTATGGCTACACCTTC.

V and J are TRBV28 and TRBJ1-5; no reliable D call. V gave up 3 bases and J gave up 6 bases, with 6 bases separating them. Looked up from germline, CDR1 is MDHEN and CDR2 is SYDVKM. The CDR3 is 12 residues long. CDR3 DNA sequence: TGTGCCAGCAGTTTGGCGTTTCAGCCCCAGCATTTT. Its protein product is CASSLAFQPQHF.

This clonotype has just a few counts. CDR3 protein: CSASDQGEQYF. In DNA, the CDR3 is TGCAGTGCATCAGACCAGGGGGAGCAGTACTTC. The chain links TRBV20-1 to TRBJ2-7; D is possibly TRBD1 (6 bases). Trimming took 6 bases from V and 7 from J, leaving 13 bases between them. This CDR3 has 11 amino acids. Germline V CDR1 and CDR2: DFQATT, SNEGSKA (reference sequence).

The gene calls are TRBV11-2 and TRBJ1-4; the match to TRBD1 covers 9 bases. The CDR3 runs 14 residues. Germline CDR1 SGHAT, CDR2 FQNNGV. With 4 bases clipped from V and 7 bases from J, the junction kept 4 bases outside the gene matches. Here the CDR3 DNA reads TGTGCCAGCAGCTCCGGGACAGGGCCTGAAAAACTGTTTTTT. This encodes CASSSGTGPEKLFF.

In its sample, this clonotype was seen a few times. The chain recombines TRBV20-1 with TRBJ2-3; TRBD2 might be the D (5 bases). This CDR3 spans 15 amino acids. CDR1 and CDR2 from the germline V gene are DFQATT and SNEGSKA (reference sequence). The germline V and J ends were trimmed by 6 bases and 0 bases, with 16 bases remaining between them. CDR3 DNA sequence: TGCAGTGCCGCGGGCCCACGATCTAGCACAGATACGCAGTATTTT. Translated, it gives CSAAGPRSSTDTQYF.

This clonotype showed up many times. V and J are TRBV7-2 and TRBJ2-1; TRBD2 matches 11 bases. V shed 7 bases, J shed 6 bases, and the junction held 11 bases outside the gene matches. The CDR3 runs to 16 residues. Germline assignment: CDR1 SGHTA and CDR2 FQGNSA. This CDR3 reads CASTPYGTSGVNEQFF. The CDR3, as DNA: TGTGCCAGCACCCCCTACGGGACTAGCGGAGTCAATGAGCAGTTCTTC.

This clonotype was seen only a few times. CDR3 in amino acids: CASSAVANTGELFF. The CDR3 DNA reads as TGTGCCAGCAGCGCAGTCGCGAACACCGGGGAGCTGTTTTTT. The genes are TRBV7-8 and TRBJ2-2; D is ambiguous. Trimming left V 5 bases short and J 0 bases short, with 7 bases between. Looked up from germline, CDR1 is SGHVS and CDR2 is FQNEAQ. The CDR3 covers 14 residues. Combining the CDR3 with reference TRBV7-8 and TRBJ2-2 gives the whole variable domain GAGVSQSPRYKVAKRGQDVALRCDPISGHVSLFWYQQALGQGPEFLTYFQNEAQLDKSGLPSDRFFAERPEGSVSTLKIQRTQQEDSAVYLCASSAVANTGELFFGEGSRLTVL.

J is TRBJ2-2 and V is TRBV30; 10 bases line up with TRBD1. V lost 1 base and J lost 7; bases outside the gene matches: 9. The CDR3 is made up of 16 amino acids. Germline CDR1 and CDR2: GTSNPN and SVGIG (reference sequence). In nucleotides, the CDR3 is TGTGCCTGGAGTGGAATAGGGACAGGGGCATACGGGGAGCTGTTTTTT. Its protein product is CAWSGIGTGAYGELFF. Full variable domain (rest looked up from reference TRBV30 and TRBJ2-2): SQTIHQWPATLVQPVGSPLSLECTVEGTSNPNLYWYRQAAGRGLQLLFYSVGIGQISSEVPQNLSASRPQDRQFILSSKKLLLSDSGFYLCAWSGIGTGAYGELFFGEGSRLTVL.

The rearrangement uses TRBV12-3 or TRBV12-4 and TRBJ1-2; D unresolved. V was clipped by 2 bases and J by 11 bases, with 12 bases between them. There are 12 residues in the CDR3. CDR3 amino acids: CASSLLGPSYTF. CDR3 nucleotide sequence: TGTGCCAGCAGTTTACTCGGGCCCTCTTACACCTTC.

CDR3 sequence (DNA): TGTGCCAGCAGTGAATTGGGTTTAGGGCAGTTCTTC. Translated: CASSELGLGQFF. The chain is built from TRBV2 and TRBJ2-1; D ambiguous. Trimming left V 2 bases short and J 12 bases short, with 11 bases between. Germline V gives CDR1 SNHLY, CDR2 FYNNEI. This CDR3 contains 12 residues.

This clonotype was recorded a few times. The V call is TRBV20-1, the J call TRBJ2-3; D perhaps matches TRBD2 (6 bases). CDR3 length: 15 amino acids. Germline CDR1 and CDR2: DFQATT and SNEGSKA (reference sequence). Trimming took 4 bases from V and 4 from J, leaving 18 bases between them. The CDR3 protein is CSATSFRGSADTQYF. DNA of the CDR3: TGCAGTGCTACCTCTTTCCGGGGGTCGGCAGATACGCAGTATTTT.

A few counts support this clonotype. The chain carries TRBV6-6 and TRBJ1-1; TRBD1 might be the D (6 bases). Per the germline V gene, CDR1 is MNHNY and CDR2 is SVGAGI (reference sequence). Trimming took 2 bases from V and 1 from J, leaving 14 bases between them. CDR3 length: 16 residues. This chain's CDR3 is CASSYRLQGPNTEAFF. CDR3 nucleotide sequence: TGTGCCAGCAGTTACCGACTCCAGGGGCCGAACACTGAAGCTTTCTTT.

This clonotype was seen more than once but under ten times. The J gene is TRBJ2-1, the V gene TRBV5-4; 9 bases agree with TRBD1. V was clipped by 6 bases and J by 6 bases; unmatched bases: 7. The CDR3 extends over 14 amino acids. Per germline, CDR1 SGHNT and CDR2 YYREEE (reference sequence). For the CDR3, the DNA is TGTGCCAGCAAGGGACAGGGTCAGGTCAATGAGCAGTTCTTC. It codes for CASKGQGQVNEQFF.

This clonotype was seen a handful of times. The chain is built from TRBV9 and TRBJ2-4, with D perhaps being TRBD1 or TRBD2 (6 bases each). Trimming removed 4 bases from V and 7 bases from J, with 15 bases in between. The CDR3 consists of 14 residues. The germline CDR1 and CDR2 sequences are SGDLS and YYNGEE. DNA for the CDR3: TGTGCCAGCAGCCCCCCCCGGGGGCCGAACATTCAGTACTTC. Protein product: CASSPPRGPNIQYF.

This chain joins TRBV4-1 and TRBJ2-3; TRBD2 agrees at 9 bases. The CDR3 extends over 16 amino acids. V gave up 1 base and J gave up 4 bases; unmatched junction bases: 6. Germline V gives CDR1 MGHRA, CDR2 YSYEKL. The CDR3 reads CASSQVISGGSDTQYF. The CDR3 DNA reads as TGCGCCAGCAGCCAAGTGATTAGCGGGGGATCAGATACGCAGTATTTT.

In this sample, this clonotype turned up a few times. V and J are TRBV2 and TRBJ1-4; 7 nucleotides line up with TRBD1. This CDR3 spans 12 amino acids. The V and J ends lost 10 bases and 10 bases, in that order; junction bases with no gene match: 9. CDR1 is SNHLY, CDR2 FYNNEI, per germline. As DNA, the CDR3 is TGTGCCAACAGGGGAGACGACAGAAAACTGTTTTTT. Translation: CANRGDDRKLFF.

The rearrangement uses TRBV27 and TRBJ1-2; no reliable D call. The CDR3 loop spans 13 amino acids. V lost 5 bases and J 5 bases, leaving 12 bases between the germline ends. In germline, CDR1 is MNHEY, CDR2 SMNVEV (reference sequence). This CDR3 reads CASSPRITYGYTF. The CDR3 DNA reads as TGTGCCAGCAGTCCCAGGATCACATATGGCTACACCTTC.

J is TRBJ2-3 and V is TRBV4-2; D is undetermined. Trimming took 0 bases from V and 6 from J, leaving 22 bases between them. The CDR3 runs 18 residues. CDR1 and CDR2 from the germline V gene are LGHNA and YNFKEQ. The DNA of the CDR3 is TGTGCCAGCAGCCAAGATCTTCGAGGCCTTCAAACGGACGATACGCAGTATTTT. Translated: CASSQDLRGLQTDDTQYF.

This clonotype was counted at least ten times. This rearrangement joins TRBV7-6 to TRBJ1-5; possible D gene TRBD1, 6 bases. Germline CDR1 and CDR2: SGHVS and FNYEAQ. The CDR3 sequence is 18 residues long. V was clipped by 0 bases and J by 3 bases, with 18 bases between them. CDR3 in DNA: TGTGCCAGCAGCTTAGCGTGGGTGTGGGGACACTTCAATCAGCCCCAGCATTTT. It codes for CASSLAWVWGHFNQPQHF.

DNA of the CDR3: TGTGCCAGCAGTGGGGTGGAGGGCGACGAGCAGTACGTC. Its translation is CASSGVEGDEQYV. This sequence joins TRBV6-5 and TRBJ2-7, with D possibly TRBD2 on 6 matching bases. Germline V lookup: CDR1 MNHEY, CDR2 SVGAGI. V was trimmed by 5 bases and J by 5 bases, leaving 13 bases between them. CDR3 size: 13 residues.

There are many counts of this clonotype. The chain has TRBV4-1 and TRBJ2-2; 7 nucleotides align to TRBD1. The CDR3 covers 13 residues. V shed 9 bases and J 6 bases; nucleotides not matched to a gene: 7. CDR1 and CDR2 (germline): MGHRA, YSYEKL. CDR3 DNA: TGCGCCAGTGGGACAGTTTACCCCGGGGAGCTGTTTTTT. Translating gives CASGTVYPGELFF.